The sequence of this T cell receptor (beta chain) was determined in a study of cytomegalovirus exposure and HLA in healthy donors. Looked up from germline, CDR1 is SGHDN and CDR2 is FVKESK. This CDR3 is 13 amino acids long. V shed 5 bases and J shed 9 bases, with 17 bases lying between them. 60 Vbeta and 13 Jbeta primers were used in PCR. The protocol was immunoSEQ multiplex PCR, while the TCRdb copy is restricted to in-frame clones and leaves out a portion. In the table there are about 63,000 clones, almost 75% of which are singletons. The genes are TRBV14 and TRBJ2-7; TRBD1 is a possible D gene (6 bases). The sample consisted of PBMCs. This clonotype was sampled from a man in his fifties or sixties in good health and CMV-seronegative. For the CDR3, the DNA is TGTGCCAGCAGCAGGGGGTCCCTGACGGGGCAGTACTTC. This gives the protein CASSRGSLTGQYF.